This T cell receptor (beta chain) was recorded in a study of blood T cell repertoires in COVID-19. At the level of the study: Collection of acute and convalescent COVID-19 samples took place in the United States, Italy and Spain. From T cells, B-cell-depleted T cells, or PBMCs came the material, which was cDNA or gDNA.

Cohorts were assigned according to the clinical history that participants reported. The method was immunoSEQ multiplex PCR; TCRdb's version includes in-frame clones alone and lacks a portion of them. Seen here are some 300,000 clones, under 90% observed once, and the top ten hold 1.7%. This clone was picked up a small number of times. This CDR3 spans 14 amino acids. Germline CDR1 reads DFQATT; CDR2 reads SNEGSKA (reference sequence). Trimming took 3 bases from V and 0 from J, leaving 11 bases between them. The sequenced sample consisted of PBMCs or T cells enriched from blood (not recorded which). The sequence derives from a woman between 40 and 50 years old who had recovered from COVID-19. This chain uses TRBV20-1 with TRBJ1-1, with a weak D call TRBD1 (6 bases). CDR3 region: CSASNRGMNTEAFF. DNA of the CDR3: TGCAGTGCTAGTAATAGGGGGATGAACACTGAAGCTTTCTTT.